A single sample is the source of the 14 T cell receptor beta chains below, sequenced in a study of early T cells in non-severe SARS-CoV-2 infection (dated by TCRdb to the early 2020s). Library creation used 5' RACE. Instrument on record: NextSeq 500. The raw public reads went through TCRdb reprocessing: fastp at Q25, MiXCR clone calling, in-frame beta chains kept. Every distinct CDR3 protein forms one entry, paired with its most common genes and DNA. The sample table contains about 27,000 distinct CDR3 sequences; only one count was recorded for around 3% of them. The ten largest clonotypes hold around 0.72% of the sample. The sequencing input was whole blood. Source of these receptors: an adult who was a healthcare worker with PCR-confirmed SARS-CoV-2 infection or an uninfected control (not recorded which).

This clonotype was seen only a few times. The chain has TRBV12-3 or TRBV12-4 and TRBJ2-2; D possibly corresponds to TRBD2 (5 bases). Trimming took off 2 bases at V and 6 bases at J, with 10 bases between the two ends. The CDR3 sequence is 14 residues long. DNA for the CDR3: TGTGCCAGCAGTTTATTGGAGGAAGCCGGGGAGCTGTTTTTT. This gives the protein CASSLLEEAGELFF.

Many counts were recorded for this clonotype. The V gene is TRBV5-1, the J gene TRBJ2-3, with TRBD2 identical over 12 bases. V lost 4 bases to trimming and J lost 11 bases; unmatched junction nucleotides: 11. This CDR3 is built from 15 residues. Per the germline V gene, CDR1 is SGHRS and CDR2 is YFSETQ. The CDR3 spells CASSETSGGTGKQYF. The CDR3 region has the DNA TGCGCCAGCAGCGAAACTAGCGGGGGGACGGGAAAGCAGTATTTT.

This clonotype appeared a single time. A much larger clone is a single base away; this may be a read error. The rearrangement joins TRBV18 to TRBJ2-7; D is perhaps TRBD1 (5 bases). CDR1 is KGHSH, CDR2 LQKENI, per germline. This CDR3 has 14 amino acids. V lost 2 bases, J lost 6 bases, and 14 bases lay in between. In DNA, the CDR3 is TGTGCCAGCTCACCATCGGCAGGGCCCTTCGAGCAGTACGTC. Its protein is CASSPSAGPFEQYV.

Many counts were recorded for this clonotype. The chain joins TRBV5-5 to TRBJ2-7, with D unclear. V was cut by 0 bases and J by 0 bases, with 7 bases left in between. The CDR3 contains 14 residues. CDR1 is SGHKS, CDR2 YYEKEE, per germline (reference sequence). The CDR3 here is CASSLEYFSYEQYV. The CDR3 DNA follows: TGTGCCAGCAGCTTGGAATATTTCTCCTACGAGCAGTACGTC.

This clonotype was observed a handful of times. The chain has TRBV12-3 or TRBV12-4 and TRBJ1-1; D gene unclear. V dropped 4 bases and J dropped 1 base, with 10 bases sitting between them. The CDR3 is made up of 14 amino acids. The CDR3 loop reads CASSYRLTNTEAFF. The DNA for the CDR3 is TGTGCCAGCAGTTATAGACTGACGAACACTGAAGCTTTCTTT.

The sample holds a few counts of this clonotype. The chain's CDR3 is CASSLGGSYGYTF. CDR3 in DNA: TGTGCCAGCAGCTTAGGCGGGAGCTATGGCTACACCTTC. The gene calls are TRBV11-2 and TRBJ1-2, with no clear D. V lost 1 base to trimming and J lost 4 bases, with 7 bases between them. Germline CDR1 and CDR2: SGHAT and FQNNGV. CDR3 length equals 13 residues. Complete variable domain (other parts from reference TRBV11-2 and TRBJ1-2): EAGVAQSPRYKIIEKRQSVAFWCNPISGHATLYWYQQILGQGPKLLIQFQNNGVVDDSQLPKDRFSAERLKGVDSTLKIQPAKLEDSAVYLCASSLGGSYGYTFGSGTRLTVV.

There are many counts of this clonotype. V and J are TRBV3-1 and TRBJ1-2; no definite D call. The CDR3 sequence is 19 residues long. V was pared by 6 bases and J by 2 bases, with 28 bases between. CDR1 is LGHDT and CDR2 is YNNKEL in the germline V gene (reference sequence). The chain's CDR3 is CASSYELPGSGSVNYGYTF. The CDR3 DNA sequence: TGTGCCAGCAGTTACGAACTACCTGGTTCTGGGTCCGTAAACTATGGCTACACCTTC.

This clonotype has at least ten counts. This chain uses TRBV2 with TRBJ1-2; the D gene is possibly TRBD1 (6 bases). Germline assignment: CDR1 SNHLY and CDR2 FYNNEI. The CDR3 is 13 residues long. The V end was cut by 4 bases, the J end by 6 bases, with 12 bases between. The CDR3 DNA reads as TGTGCCAGCAGTGTAGGCAGGGGCGATGGCTACACCTTC. It yields the protein CASSVGRGDGYTF.

This clonotype was observed at least ten times. J is TRBJ2-7 and V is TRBV6-9, with TRBD1 identical over 7 bases. V gave up 9 bases and J gave up 2 bases; unmatched junction bases: 4. This CDR3 is 12 amino acids long. Germline assignment: CDR1 MNHGY and CDR2 SVAAGI. The CDR3 DNA reads as TGTGCCAGGGGACAGTGCGCCTACGAGCAGTACGTC. Amino acid sequence: CARGQCAYEQYV.

This clonotype was counted a few times. The chain joins TRBV10-3 to TRBJ2-5, with 15 bases fitting TRBD2. CDR1 and CDR2 (germline): ENHRY, SYGVKD. The CDR3 extends over 20 amino acids. The V segment lost 3 bases and the J segment 0 bases; nucleotides outside the gene matches: 11. This CDR3 is CAISDQGLAGGLYYQETQYF. The CDR3 coding sequence is TGTGCCATCAGTGACCAGGGACTAGCGGGGGGATTATATTACCAAGAGACCCAGTACTTC.

This clonotype was seen ten or more times. The gene calls are TRBV5-1 and TRBJ2-3, with 8 nucleotides matching TRBD2. Per germline, CDR1 SGHRS and CDR2 YFSETQ. Trimming at V came to 4 bases and at J to 2 bases, leaving 12 bases not matched to a gene. CDR3 length: 17 residues. The CDR3 protein is CASSVGRGLALTDTQYF. The CDR3 DNA sequence: TGCGCCAGCAGCGTAGGACGCGGACTAGCCCTCACAGATACGCAGTATTTT.

This clonotype was picked up many times. The V and J genes are TRBV15 and TRBJ2-7; perhaps TRBD2 as D (6 bases). V dropped 0 bases and J dropped 7 bases, with 10 bases sitting between them. CDR3 length: 13 amino acids. Germline CDR1 is LNHNV and CDR2 is YYDKDF (reference sequence). The chain's CDR3 is CATSRDRRGEQYV. The CDR3 DNA follows: TGTGCCACCAGCAGAGACCGTCGGGGGGAGCAGTACGTC.

This clonotype was seen repeatedly, ten times or more. The chain joins TRBV29-1 to TRBJ2-2; D assignment may be TRBD1 or TRBD2 (6 bases each). Trimming took off 7 bases at V and 4 bases at J, with 19 bases between the two ends. The CDR3 covers 15 residues. In germline, CDR1 is SQVTM, CDR2 ANQGSEA. DNA of the CDR3: TGCAGCGCCTCAACAGGGAGGCGTGGCACCGGGGAGCTGTTTTTT. It codes for CSASTGRRGTGELFF.

This clonotype was detected ten times or more. This chain links TRBV7-2 with TRBJ2-1; D unresolved. V shed 5 bases and J shed 10 bases, with 9 bases lying between them. The CDR3 runs 11 residues. Germline V gene sequence: CDR1 SGHTA, CDR2 FQGNSA. CDR3 region: CASSPLYEQFF. DNA for the CDR3: TGTGCCAGCAGCCCTTTGTACGAGCAGTTCTTC.